Listed here are 30 T cell receptor beta chains from one sample, sequenced in a study of regulatory T cells in long-lasting Graves disease. Building the TCR beta libraries relied on iRepertoire HTBI primers, and CDR3 regions underwent Arm-PCR. TCRdb reprocessed the multiplex PCR reads with MiXCR, giving one entry per CDR3 protein. The sample lists about 460,000 distinct CDR3 sequences, 20% to 25% occurring once. Sample time point: persistent/refractory GD, antithyroid drugs over 5 years with positive TRAb. Scientists built the TCR library using RNA that was extracted from PBMCs. The sample consisted of peripheral blood mononuclear cells (PBMCs), taken when the disease was refractory, from a patient treated with antithyroid drugs. The origin of the receptors is a female donor with Graves disease.

For this clonotype: A much larger clone lies one base from this, so it may be a read error. This rearrangement joins TRBV7-2 to TRBJ1-1, with D perhaps TRBD1 (5 bases). Germline V gene sequence: CDR1 SGHTA, CDR2 FQGNSA. The CDR3 totals 14 residues. The CDR3 here is CASSFAGGNTGAFF. CDR3 nucleotides: TGTGCCAGCAGCTTTGCCGGGGGGAACACTGGAGCTTTCTTT.

This clonotype has a handful of counts. V and J are TRBV5-5 and TRBJ2-6, with 9 bases matching TRBD1. Germline trimming cut 4 bases from V and 2 bases from J; bases unmatched to any gene: 10. This CDR3 is built from 18 residues. From germline, CDR1 is SGHKS and CDR2 YYEKEE (reference sequence). CDR3 protein: CASSPGTGFFTGANVLTF. CDR3 coding DNA: TGTGCCAGCAGCCCCGGGACAGGGTTTTTTACTGGGGCCAACGTCCTGACTTTC.

The V gene is TRBV3-1, the J gene TRBJ2-7; D is possibly TRBD2 (6 bases). Germline V gene sequence: CDR1 LGHDT, CDR2 YNNKEL (reference sequence). V lost 3 bases, J lost 6 bases, and 9 bases lay in between. The CDR3 covers 12 residues. The CDR3 coding sequence is TGTGCCAGCAGCCAGTGGGGACTCGAGCAGTACTTC. Protein product: CASSQWGLEQYF.

This chain links TRBV9 with TRBJ2-6, with D unresolved. Germline-derived CDR1 and CDR2 are SGDLS and YYNGEE. There are 16 residues in the CDR3. V gave up 6 bases and J gave up 0 bases, with 13 bases separating them. The DNA of the CDR3 is TGTGCCAGCAACCCCGGGCAGCTCTCTGGGGCCAACGTCCTGACTTTC. This gives the protein CASNPGQLSGANVLTF. Together with reference TRBV9 and TRBJ2-6, the CDR3 gives the full variable domain: DSGVTQTPKHLITATGQRVTLRCSPRSGDLSVYWYQQSLDQGLQFLIQYYNGEERAKGNILERFSAQQFPDLHSELNLSSLELGDSALYFCASNPGQLSGANVLTFGAGSRLTVL.

The CDR3 region is CSARDASGRMNTGELFF. CDR3 nucleotide sequence: TGCAGTGCTAGAGATGCTAGCGGGAGGATGAACACCGGGGAGCTGTTTTTT. This chain connects TRBV20-1 to TRBJ2-2; 11 bases match TRBD2. CDR1 and CDR2 (germline): DFQATT, SNEGSKA (reference sequence). This CDR3 comprises 17 residues. Trimming at V came to 0 bases and at J to 1 base, leaving 4 bases not matched to a gene.

This clonotype occurred a few times. The chain combines TRBV7-9 with TRBJ1-3; a possible D gene is TRBD1 (5 bases). The CDR3 has 15 amino acids. The germline gives CDR1 SEHNR, CDR2 FQNEAQ (reference sequence). The germline V and J ends were trimmed by 8 bases and 0 bases, with 14 bases remaining between them. For the CDR3, the DNA is TGTGCCAGCGGAAAACAGGTTTCCTCTGGAAACACCATATATTTT. Its translation: CASGKQVSSGNTIYF.

The chain combines TRBV7-9 with TRBJ2-1; D is perhaps TRBD2 (6 bases). This CDR3 has 16 amino acids. V lost 2 bases and J lost 3, with 14 bases in between. Per germline, CDR1 SEHNR and CDR2 FQNEAQ (reference sequence). This chain's CDR3 is CASSLLGSSLYNEQFF. The CDR3 bases are TGTGCCAGCAGCTTACTCGGGAGTTCTCTCTACAATGAGCAGTTCTTC.

This clonotype was seen more than once but under ten times. The V and J genes are TRBV28 and TRBJ2-7, with D maybe TRBD1 (5 bases). Trimming took off 2 bases at V and 6 bases at J, with 14 bases between the two ends. In germline, CDR1 is MDHEN, CDR2 SYDVKM. CDR3 length equals 14 residues. CDR3: CASSLSREGSEQYF. The CDR3 bases are TGTGCCAGCAGTTTAAGCAGGGAAGGTTCCGAGCAGTACTTC.

Points on this clonotype: This may come from a read error, since a much larger clone is one base off. The CDR3 does not close with the conserved phenylalanine or tryptophan, likely indicating a read error. The V call is TRBV12-3 or TRBV12-4, the J call TRBJ1-2; D is unclear. The CDR3 sequence is 16 residues long. V lost 7 bases and J lost 4, with 22 bases in between. In DNA, the CDR3 is TGTGCCAGCACAGCCTGGACCGGTGGACTAAGCTATGGCTACACCCTC. Residues: CASTAWTGGLSYGYTL.

The rearrangement uses TRBV7-9 and TRBJ2-7; 7 positions agree with TRBD2. Looked up from germline, CDR1 is SEHNR and CDR2 is FQNEAQ (reference sequence). The ends lost 1 base at V and 1 base at J; junction bases unmatched: 10. The CDR3 sequence is 17 residues long. The CDR3: CASSLDRWRGSSYEQYF. The CDR3 DNA reads TGTGCCAGCAGCTTAGATCGCTGGCGGGGGAGTTCCTACGAGCAGTACTTC.

Regarding this clonotype: This may be a read error, as it is one base from a much larger clone. The V gene is TRBV29-1, the J gene TRBJ2-7, with 12 bases fitting TRBD2. This CDR3 has 13 residues. Per germline, CDR1 SQVTM and CDR2 ANQGSEA. The junction had 4 bases not matched to a gene; V was cut back by 6 bases and J by 4 bases. The CDR3 sequence is CSVTTSGSYEQYF. CDR3 DNA sequence: TGCAGCGTCACGACTAGCGGGAGTTACGAGCAGTACTTC.

V usage is TRBV4-3 and J usage is TRBJ1-1, with D tentatively TRBD1 (5 bases). CDR1 LGHNA and CDR2 YSLEER come from the germline V gene. The CDR3 is 14 residues long. Trimming removed 4 bases from V and 3 bases from J, with 12 bases in between. The CDR3 sequence is CASSLNVGDTEAFF. The CDR3, as DNA: TGCGCCAGCAGCCTTAATGTGGGGGACACTGAAGCTTTCTTT.

The chain uses TRBV19 and TRBJ1-5, with TRBD1 matching over 10 bases. CDR3 length: 19 residues. In germline, CDR1 is LNHDA, CDR2 SQIVND (reference sequence). V was pared by 4 bases and J by 0 bases, with 12 bases of the junction left unmatched. DNA for the CDR3: TGTGCCAGTAGTAACCCGAGACAGGGGGCTCTCTCTAGCAATCAGCCCCAGCATTTT. It translates to CASSNPRQGALSSNQPQHF.

This rearrangement joins TRBV9 to TRBJ2-2; tentatively, D is TRBD1 (6 bases). CDR1 is SGDLS and CDR2 is YYNGEE in the germline V gene. Trimming removed 4 bases from V and 7 bases from J, with 11 bases in between. The CDR3 loop spans 13 amino acids. CDR3 nucleotide sequence: TGTGCCAGCAGCTACAGGGTGAACGGGGAGCTGTTTTTT. Translation: CASSYRVNGELFF.

In this sample, this clonotype turned up a few times. The CDR3 sequence: CSANVWQGPSGEQYF. The CDR3 DNA reads TGCAGTGCTAACGTATGGCAGGGACCTTCTGGCGAGCAGTACTTC. This chain uses TRBV20-1 with TRBJ2-7, with D perhaps TRBD1 or TRBD2 (5 bases each). The V end lost 4 bases, the J end lost 6 bases, and 22 bases lay between the germline ends. CDR3 length: 15 residues. Germline V gene lookup returns CDR1 DFQATT and CDR2 SNEGSKA (reference sequence).

The rearrangement joins TRBV2 to TRBJ1-3; 10 nucleotides match TRBD1. V gave up 4 bases and J gave up 4 bases; unmatched junction bases: 4. CDR3 size: 15 residues. CDR1 is SNHLY and CDR2 is FYNNEI in the germline V gene. Here the CDR3 DNA reads TGTGCCAGCAGTGCCGGGACAGGGGCCGGAAACACCATATATTTT. This gives the protein CASSAGTGAGNTIYF.

The rearrangement uses TRBV4-1 and TRBJ2-7; D is uncertain. The ends were cut back, 2 bases at V and 2 bases at J, with 10 bases in the middle. Germline CDR1 MGHRA, CDR2 YSYEKL. The CDR3 totals 14 residues. The CDR3 region is CASSQTNRPYEQYF. CDR3 DNA sequence: TGCGCCAGCAGCCAAACCAACCGGCCCTACGAGCAGTACTTC.

The table lists this clonotype with many counts. V usage is TRBV28 and J usage is TRBJ2-7; maybe TRBD2 (6 bases). The CDR3 loop spans 15 amino acids. CDR1 and CDR2 (germline): MDHEN, SYDVKM. Trimming removed 6 bases at V and 4 bases at J, with 19 bases between. The CDR3 here is CASRRTREKLYEQYF. Written as DNA, the CDR3 is TGTGCCAGCAGACGGACCCGGGAGAAACTATACGAGCAGTACTTC.

On this clonotype itself: At one end the junction does not follow the germline gene, possibly because of a read error. V gene TRBV5-1 combines with J gene TRBJ2-5; 8 bases map to TRBD2. The CDR3 is made up of 14 amino acids. Germline V gives CDR1 SGHRS, CDR2 YFSETQ. The CDR3 DNA reads TGTGCCAGCAGTTCTCGGGGGGGTGGAGAGACCCAGTACTTC. It translates to CASSSRGGGETQYF. Full variable domain (outside the CDR3, taken from reference TRBV5-1 and TRBJ2-5): KAGVTQTPRYLIKTRGQQVTLSCSPISGHRSVSWYQQTPGQGLQFLFEYFSETQRNKGNFPGRFSGRQFSNSRSEMNVSTLELGDSALYLCASSSRGGGETQYFGPGTRLLVL.

This clonotype was counted many times. The J gene is TRBJ2-7, the V gene TRBV7-2, with TRBD2 matching 9 bases. Germline V lookup: CDR1 SGHTA, CDR2 FQGNSA. The CDR3 totals 15 residues. The J segment lost 1 base and the V segment lost 1 base, leaving 2 bases of the junction unmatched. The CDR3 DNA is TGTGCCAGCAGCTTAGGGCGGGGGGGATCCTACGAGCAGTACTTC. Translated: CASSLGRGGSYEQYF. The whole variable domain, remainder taken from reference TRBV7-2 and TRBJ2-7, is GAGVSQSPSNKVTEKGKDVELRCDPISGHTALYWYRQSLGQGLEFLIYFQGNSAPDKSGLPSDRFSAERTGGSVSTLTIQRTQQEDSAVYLCASSLGRGGSYEQYFGPGTRLTVT.

There are many counts of this clonotype. The chain links TRBV7-2 to TRBJ2-7; 10 bases line up with TRBD2. Germline V lookup: CDR1 SGHTA, CDR2 FQGNSA. The junction had 7 bases not matched to a gene; V was cut back by 4 bases and J by 7 bases. This CDR3 has 14 amino acids. CDR3 DNA sequence: TGTGCCAGCAGCTCCAGCGGGGGGGCCGATGAGCAGTACTTC. This sequence encodes CASSSSGGADEQYF.

The rearrangement links TRBV5-1 to TRBJ1-1; 8 bases fit TRBD1. Losses at the gene ends were 0 bases for V and 7 bases for J; bases not matched to a gene: 8. Per the germline V gene, CDR1 is SGHRS and CDR2 is YFSETQ. The CDR3 is made up of 15 amino acids. The CDR3 loop reads CASSLVPAGGHEAFF. For the CDR3, the DNA is TGCGCCAGCAGCTTGGTCCCGGCAGGGGGCCATGAAGCTTTCTTT.

This chain connects TRBV30 to TRBJ1-2; TRBD1 is a possible D gene (5 bases). Germline V lookup: CDR1 GTSNPN, CDR2 SVGIG (reference sequence). V dropped 6 bases and J dropped 5 bases, with 13 bases sitting between them. CDR3 length: 12 residues. CDR3 coding DNA: TGTGCCTGCCAGGGTACCCTATATGGCTACACCTTC. This sequence encodes CACQGTLYGYTF.

This clonotype was detected many times. The J gene is TRBJ2-7, the V gene TRBV29-1; 9 bases line up with TRBD2. This CDR3 is built from 13 residues. Germline V gives CDR1 SQVTM, CDR2 ANQGSEA. V gave up 7 bases and J gave up 2 bases; unmatched junction bases: 6. The CDR3 reads CSGKLAGTYEQYF. The CDR3 bases are TGCAGCGGGAAACTAGCGGGTACCTACGAGCAGTACTTC.

The chain joins TRBV7-9 to TRBJ2-7; 7 bases are shared with TRBD1. This CDR3 is built from 15 residues. Germline lookup yields CDR1 SEHNR and CDR2 FQNEAQ (reference sequence). J lost 2 bases, V lost 2 bases, and 6 bases had no gene match. CDR3 residues: CASSLNRGQAYEQYF. CDR3 bases: TGTGCCAGCAGCTTAAATAGGGGGCAAGCCTACGAGCAGTACTTC. Supplemented by reference TRBV7-9 and TRBJ2-7, the full variable domain reads DTGVSQNPRHKITKRGQNVTFRCDPISEHNRLYWYRQTLGQGPEFLTYFQNEAQLEKSRLLSDRFSAERPKGSFSTLEIQRTEQGDSAMYLCASSLNRGQAYEQYFGPGTRLTVT.

This clonotype appeared many times. The rearrangement uses TRBV3-1 and TRBJ2-2; D is unclear. Germline loops: CDR1 LGHDT, CDR2 YNNKEL (reference sequence). The CDR3 has 14 amino acids. V lost 4 bases to trimming and J lost 2 bases, with 8 bases between them. CDR3 bases: TGTGCCAGCAGCCTCGGACCTAACACCGGGGAGCTGTTTTTT. This gives the protein CASSLGPNTGELFF.

The sample holds many counts of this clonotype. J is TRBJ1-5 and V is TRBV7-2, with D perhaps TRBD1 (5 bases). This CDR3 has 14 amino acids. Germline V gene data show CDR1 as SGHTA and CDR2 as FQGNSA. The germline V and J ends were trimmed by 3 bases and 4 bases, with 10 bases remaining between them. The chain's CDR3 is CASSLGGGNQPQHF. For the CDR3, the DNA is TGTGCCAGCAGCTTGGGTGGGGGAAATCAGCCCCAGCATTTT.

This clonotype was picked up a small number of times. The junction departs from the called germline gene at one end, perhaps through a read error. The chain couples TRBV10-3 to TRBJ2-7; D is uncertain. The germline CDR1 and CDR2 sequences are ENHRY and SYGVKD. The CDR3 runs to 13 residues. The CDR3 sequence is CATSVGTPYEQYF. As DNA, the CDR3 is TGTGCCACCAGTGTAGGCACACCCTACGAGCAGTACTTC.

This clonotype was found a few times. J is TRBJ2-2 and V is TRBV27; 11 bases agree with TRBD2. CDR1 is MNHEY, CDR2 SMNVEV, per germline (reference sequence). This CDR3 region has 15 residues. Trimming removed 2 bases from V and 7 bases from J; junction bases left unmatched: 3. This chain's CDR3 is CASSLVLAGGGELFF. The DNA of the CDR3 is TGTGCCAGCAGTTTAGTCCTAGCGGGGGGCGGGGAGCTGTTTTTT.

This clonotype was seen only once. The chain uses TRBV20-1 and TRBJ2-1, with D uncertain. Germline CDR1 is DFQATT and CDR2 is SNEGSKA (reference sequence). CDR3 length: 17 residues. V was cut by 1 base and J by 10 bases, with 26 bases left in between. As DNA, the CDR3 is TGCAGTGCTAGAGTACTTAATACAGCACGGGCCTTAGGAGAGCAGTTCTTC. It yields the protein CSARVLNTARALGEQFF.